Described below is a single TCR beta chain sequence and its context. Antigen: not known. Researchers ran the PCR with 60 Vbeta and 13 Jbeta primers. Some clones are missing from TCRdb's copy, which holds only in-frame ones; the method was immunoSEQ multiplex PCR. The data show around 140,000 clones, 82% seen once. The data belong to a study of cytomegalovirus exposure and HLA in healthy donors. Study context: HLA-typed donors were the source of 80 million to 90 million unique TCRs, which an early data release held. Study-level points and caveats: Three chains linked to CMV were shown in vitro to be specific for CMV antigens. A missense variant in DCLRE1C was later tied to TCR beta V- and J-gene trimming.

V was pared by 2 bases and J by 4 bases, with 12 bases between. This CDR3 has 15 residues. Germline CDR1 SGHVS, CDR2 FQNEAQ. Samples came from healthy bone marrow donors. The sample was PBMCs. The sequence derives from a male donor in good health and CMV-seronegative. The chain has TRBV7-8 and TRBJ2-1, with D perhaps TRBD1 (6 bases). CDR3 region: CASSLLTGHYNEQFF. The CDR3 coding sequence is TGTGCCAGCAGCTTACTTACAGGGCATTACAATGAGCAGTTCTTC.